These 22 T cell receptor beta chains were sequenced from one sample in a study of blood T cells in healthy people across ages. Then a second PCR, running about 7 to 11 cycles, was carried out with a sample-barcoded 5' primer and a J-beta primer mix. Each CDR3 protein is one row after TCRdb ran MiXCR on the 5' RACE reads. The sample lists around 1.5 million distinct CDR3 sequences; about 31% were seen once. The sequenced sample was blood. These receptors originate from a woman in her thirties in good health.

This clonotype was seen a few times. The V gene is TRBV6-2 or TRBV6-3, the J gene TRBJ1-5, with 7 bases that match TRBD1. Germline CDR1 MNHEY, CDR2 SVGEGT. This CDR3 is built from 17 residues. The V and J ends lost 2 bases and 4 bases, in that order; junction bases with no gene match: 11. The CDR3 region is CASSYIDRYRGNQPQHF. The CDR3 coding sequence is TGTGCCAGCAGTTACATTGACCGTTACAGGGGTAATCAGCCCCAGCATTTT.

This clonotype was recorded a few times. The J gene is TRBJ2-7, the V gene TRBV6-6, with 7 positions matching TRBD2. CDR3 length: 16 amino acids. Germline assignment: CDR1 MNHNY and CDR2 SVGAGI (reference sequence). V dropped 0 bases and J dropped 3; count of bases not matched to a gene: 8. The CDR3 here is CASSYSAGAINYEQYF. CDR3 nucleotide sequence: TGTGCCAGCAGTTACTCGGCGGGAGCGATAAACTACGAGCAGTACTTC.

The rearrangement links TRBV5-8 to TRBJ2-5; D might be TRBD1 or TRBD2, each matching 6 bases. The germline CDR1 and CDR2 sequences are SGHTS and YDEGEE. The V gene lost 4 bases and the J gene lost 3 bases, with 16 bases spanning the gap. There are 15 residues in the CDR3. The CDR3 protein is CASSPGGGPEETQYF. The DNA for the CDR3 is TGTGCCAGCAGCCCCGGGGGCGGGCCCGAAGAGACCCAGTACTTC.

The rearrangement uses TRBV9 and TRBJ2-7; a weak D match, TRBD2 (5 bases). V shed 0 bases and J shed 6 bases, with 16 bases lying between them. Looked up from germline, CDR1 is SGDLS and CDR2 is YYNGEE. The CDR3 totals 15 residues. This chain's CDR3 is CASSVGWTLGFEQYF. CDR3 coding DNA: TGTGCCAGCAGCGTAGGTTGGACTTTGGGGTTCGAGCAGTACTTC.

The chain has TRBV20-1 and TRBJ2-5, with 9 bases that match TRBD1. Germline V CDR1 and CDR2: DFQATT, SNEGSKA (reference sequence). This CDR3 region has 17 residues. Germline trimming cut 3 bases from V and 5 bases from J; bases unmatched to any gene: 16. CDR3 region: CSARGAPDRGGVETQYF. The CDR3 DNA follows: TGCAGTGCTAGGGGGGCCCCGGACAGGGGAGGCGTGGAGACCCAGTACTTC.

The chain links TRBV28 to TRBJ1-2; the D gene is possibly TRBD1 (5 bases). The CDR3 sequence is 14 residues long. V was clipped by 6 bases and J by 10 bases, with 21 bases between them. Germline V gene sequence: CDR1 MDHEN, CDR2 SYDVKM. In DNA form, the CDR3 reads TGTGCCAGCAGCCCCGTGGGGCAGGGTAATGTCTACACCTTC. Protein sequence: CASSPVGQGNVYTF.

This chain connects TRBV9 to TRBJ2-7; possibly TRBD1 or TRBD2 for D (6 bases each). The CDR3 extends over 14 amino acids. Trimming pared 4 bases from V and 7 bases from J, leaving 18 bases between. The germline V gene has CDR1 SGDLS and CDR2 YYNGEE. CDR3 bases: TGTGCCAGCAGCCCGGGGACAAGGGACTGGGAGCAGTACTTC. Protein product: CASSPGTRDWEQYF.

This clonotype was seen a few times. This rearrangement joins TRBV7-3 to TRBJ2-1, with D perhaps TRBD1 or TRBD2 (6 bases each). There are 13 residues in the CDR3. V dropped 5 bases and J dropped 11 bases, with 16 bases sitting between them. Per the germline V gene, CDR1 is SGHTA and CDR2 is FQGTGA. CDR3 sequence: CASSPGWGAQQFF. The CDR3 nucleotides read TGTGCCAGCAGCCCGGGTTGGGGGGCTCAGCAGTTCTTC.

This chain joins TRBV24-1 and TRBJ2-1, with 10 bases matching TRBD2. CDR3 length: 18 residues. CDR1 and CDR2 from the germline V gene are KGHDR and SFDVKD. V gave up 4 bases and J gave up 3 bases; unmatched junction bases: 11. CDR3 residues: CATSETSGLAGVYNEQFF. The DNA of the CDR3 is TGTGCCACCAGTGAGACCTCCGGGCTAGCGGGAGTCTACAATGAGCAGTTCTTC.

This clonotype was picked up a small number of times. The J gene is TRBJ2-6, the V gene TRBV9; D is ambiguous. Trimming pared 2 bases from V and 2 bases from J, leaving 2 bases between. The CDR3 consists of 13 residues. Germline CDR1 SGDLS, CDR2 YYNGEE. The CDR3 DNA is TGTGCCAGCAGCGTCACTGGGGCCAACGTCCTGACTTTC. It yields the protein CASSVTGANVLTF.

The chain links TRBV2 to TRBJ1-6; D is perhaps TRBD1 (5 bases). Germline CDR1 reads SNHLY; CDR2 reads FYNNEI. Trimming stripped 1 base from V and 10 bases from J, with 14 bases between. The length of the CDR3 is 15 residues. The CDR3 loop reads CASSEEDGGRSPLHF. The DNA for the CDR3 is TGTGCCAGCAGTGAAGAAGACGGGGGACGGTCACCCCTCCACTTT. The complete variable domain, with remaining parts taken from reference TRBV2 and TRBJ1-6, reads EPEVTQTPSHQVTQMGQEVILRCVPISNHLYFYWYRQILGQKVEFLVSFYNNEISEKSEIFDDQFSVERPDGSNFTLKIRSTKLEDSAMYFCASSEEDGGRSPLHFGNGTRLTVT.

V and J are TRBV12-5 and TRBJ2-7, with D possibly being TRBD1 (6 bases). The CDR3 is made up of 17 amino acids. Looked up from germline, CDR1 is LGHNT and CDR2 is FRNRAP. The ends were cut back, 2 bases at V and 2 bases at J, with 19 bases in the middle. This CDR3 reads CASGLPNPGTSTYEQYF. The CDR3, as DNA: TGTGCTAGTGGTTTGCCAAATCCCGGGACATCGACCTACGAGCAGTACTTC.

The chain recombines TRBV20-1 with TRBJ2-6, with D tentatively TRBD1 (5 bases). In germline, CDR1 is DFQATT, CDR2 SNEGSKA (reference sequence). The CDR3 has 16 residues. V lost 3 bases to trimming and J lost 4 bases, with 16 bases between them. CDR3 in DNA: TGCAGTGCTAGTCATCTGCGGTGGGGCGGGGCCAACGTCCTGACTTTC. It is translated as CSASHLRWGGANVLTF.

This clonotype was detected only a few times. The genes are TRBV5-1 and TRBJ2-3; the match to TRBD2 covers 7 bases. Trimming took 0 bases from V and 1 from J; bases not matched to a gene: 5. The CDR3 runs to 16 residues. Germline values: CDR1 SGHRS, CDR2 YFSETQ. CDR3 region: CASSLGVREGTDTQYF. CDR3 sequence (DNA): TGCGCCAGCAGCTTGGGTGTTCGGGAGGGCACAGATACGCAGTATTTT.

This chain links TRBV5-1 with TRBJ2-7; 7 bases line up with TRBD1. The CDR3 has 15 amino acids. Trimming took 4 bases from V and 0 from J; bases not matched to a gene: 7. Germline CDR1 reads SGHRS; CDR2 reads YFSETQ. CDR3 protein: CASSEGQVPSYEQYF. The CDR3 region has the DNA TGCGCCAGCAGCGAAGGACAGGTACCCTCCTACGAGCAGTACTTC.

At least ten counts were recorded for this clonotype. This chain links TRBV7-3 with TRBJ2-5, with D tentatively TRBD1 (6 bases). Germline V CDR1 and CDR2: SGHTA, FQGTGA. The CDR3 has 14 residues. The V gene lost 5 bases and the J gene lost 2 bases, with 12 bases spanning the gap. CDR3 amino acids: CASSRGSGQETQYF. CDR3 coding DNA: TGTGCCAGCAGCAGGGGGTCGGGTCAAGAGACCCAGTACTTC.

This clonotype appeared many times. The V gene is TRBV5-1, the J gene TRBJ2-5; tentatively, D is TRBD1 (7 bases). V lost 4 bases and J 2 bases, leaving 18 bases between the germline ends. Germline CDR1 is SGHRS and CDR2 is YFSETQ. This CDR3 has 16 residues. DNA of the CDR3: TGCGCCAGCAGCCGACGACAGGGAGGTGGACAAGAGACCCAGTACTTC. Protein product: CASSRRQGGGQETQYF.

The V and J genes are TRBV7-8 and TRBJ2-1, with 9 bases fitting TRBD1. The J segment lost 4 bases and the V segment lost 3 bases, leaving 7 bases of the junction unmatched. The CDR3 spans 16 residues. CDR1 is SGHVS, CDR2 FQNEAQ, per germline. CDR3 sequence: CASSLNTGGGYNEQFF. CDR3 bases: TGTGCCAGCAGCTTGAATACAGGGGGCGGTTACAATGAGCAGTTCTTC. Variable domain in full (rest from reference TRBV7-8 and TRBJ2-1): GAGVSQSPRYKVAKRGQDVALRCDPISGHVSLFWYQQALGQGPEFLTYFQNEAQLDKSGLPSDRFFAERPEGSVSTLKIQRTQQEDSAVYLCASSLNTGGGYNEQFFGPGTRLTVL.

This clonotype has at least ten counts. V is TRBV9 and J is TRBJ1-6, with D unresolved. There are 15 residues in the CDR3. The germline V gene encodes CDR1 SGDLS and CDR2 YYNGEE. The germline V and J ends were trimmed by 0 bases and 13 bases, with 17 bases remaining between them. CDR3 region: CASSVDGRNSSPLHF. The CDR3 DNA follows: TGTGCCAGCAGCGTAGATGGACGTAATTCATCCCCCCTCCACTTT.

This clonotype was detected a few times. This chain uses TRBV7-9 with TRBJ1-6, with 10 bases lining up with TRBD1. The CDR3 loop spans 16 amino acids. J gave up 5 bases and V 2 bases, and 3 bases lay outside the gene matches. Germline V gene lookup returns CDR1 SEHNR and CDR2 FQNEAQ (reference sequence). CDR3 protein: CASSLSGTGDNSPLHF. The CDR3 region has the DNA TGTGCCAGCAGCTTAAGCGGGACAGGGGATAATTCACCCCTCCACTTT. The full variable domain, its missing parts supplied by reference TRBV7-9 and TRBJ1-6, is DTGVSQNPRHKITKRGQNVTFRCDPISEHNRLYWYRQTLGQGPEFLTYFQNEAQLEKSRLLSDRFSAERPKGSFSTLEIQRTEQGDSAMYLCASSLSGTGDNSPLHFGNGTRLTVT.

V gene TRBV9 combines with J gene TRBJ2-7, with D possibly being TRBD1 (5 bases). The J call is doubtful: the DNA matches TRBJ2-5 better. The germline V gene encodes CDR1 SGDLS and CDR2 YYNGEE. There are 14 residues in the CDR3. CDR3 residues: CASSVGGRRKTQYF. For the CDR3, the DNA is TGTGCCAGCAGCGTAGGGGGCCGGCGAAAGACCCAGTACTTC.

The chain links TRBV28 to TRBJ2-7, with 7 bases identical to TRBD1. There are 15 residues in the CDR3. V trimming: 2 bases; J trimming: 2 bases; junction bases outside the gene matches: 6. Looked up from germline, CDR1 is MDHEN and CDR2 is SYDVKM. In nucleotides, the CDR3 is TGTGCCAGCAGTTTAGACAGGGCTGTGACCTACGAGCAGTACTTC. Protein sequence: CASSLDRAVTYEQYF.